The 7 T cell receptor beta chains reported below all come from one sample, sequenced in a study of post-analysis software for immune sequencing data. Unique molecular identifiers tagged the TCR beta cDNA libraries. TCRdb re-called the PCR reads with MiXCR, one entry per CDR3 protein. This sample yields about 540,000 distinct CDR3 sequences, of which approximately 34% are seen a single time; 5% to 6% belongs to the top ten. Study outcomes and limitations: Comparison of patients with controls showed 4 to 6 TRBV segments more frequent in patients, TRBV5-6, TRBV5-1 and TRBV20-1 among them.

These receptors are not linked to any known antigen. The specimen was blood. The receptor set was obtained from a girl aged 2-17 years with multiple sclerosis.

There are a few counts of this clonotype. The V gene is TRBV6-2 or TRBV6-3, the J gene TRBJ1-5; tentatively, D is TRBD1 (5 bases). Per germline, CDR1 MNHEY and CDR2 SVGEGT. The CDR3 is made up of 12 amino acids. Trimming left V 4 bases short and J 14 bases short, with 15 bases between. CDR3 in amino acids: CASSSPGRGEHF. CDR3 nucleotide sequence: TGTGCCAGCAGTTCCCCCGGCAGAGGGGAGCATTTT.

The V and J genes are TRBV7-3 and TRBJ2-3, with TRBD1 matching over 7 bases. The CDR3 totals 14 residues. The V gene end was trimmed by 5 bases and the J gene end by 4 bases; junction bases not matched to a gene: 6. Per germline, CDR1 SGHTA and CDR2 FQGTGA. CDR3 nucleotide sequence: TGTGCCAGCAGCCGGGACAGTCGCGCAGATACGCAGTATTTT. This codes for CASSRDSRADTQYF.

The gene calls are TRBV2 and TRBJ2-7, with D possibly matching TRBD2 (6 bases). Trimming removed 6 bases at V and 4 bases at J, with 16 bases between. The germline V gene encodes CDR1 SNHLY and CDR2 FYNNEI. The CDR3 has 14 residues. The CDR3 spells CASSFNTGVYEQYF. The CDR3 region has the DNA TGTGCCAGCAGCTTTAATACGGGAGTTTACGAGCAGTACTTC.

CDR3 DNA: TGCGCCAGCAGCTCGACTAGCGGATATGATACGCAGTATTTT. This translates into CASSSTSGYDTQYF. The chain is built from TRBV5-1 and TRBJ2-3; 9 positions agree with TRBD2. The ends lost 3 bases at V and 6 bases at J; junction bases unmatched: 5. The CDR3 is made up of 14 amino acids. Germline V CDR1 and CDR2: SGHRS, YFSETQ.

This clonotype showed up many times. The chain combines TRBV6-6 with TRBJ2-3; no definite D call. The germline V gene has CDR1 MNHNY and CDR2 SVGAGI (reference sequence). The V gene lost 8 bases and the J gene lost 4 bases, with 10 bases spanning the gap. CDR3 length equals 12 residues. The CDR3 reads CASSTVADTQYF. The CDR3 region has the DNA TGTGCCAGCTCCACAGTCGCAGATACGCAGTATTTT.

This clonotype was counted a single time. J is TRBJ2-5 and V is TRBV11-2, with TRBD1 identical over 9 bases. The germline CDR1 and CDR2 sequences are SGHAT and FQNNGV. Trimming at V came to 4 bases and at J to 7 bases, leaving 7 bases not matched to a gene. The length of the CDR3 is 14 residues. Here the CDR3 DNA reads TGTGCCAGCAGCTCAATATCACAGGGGGCGACCCAGTACTTC. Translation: CASSSISQGATQYF.

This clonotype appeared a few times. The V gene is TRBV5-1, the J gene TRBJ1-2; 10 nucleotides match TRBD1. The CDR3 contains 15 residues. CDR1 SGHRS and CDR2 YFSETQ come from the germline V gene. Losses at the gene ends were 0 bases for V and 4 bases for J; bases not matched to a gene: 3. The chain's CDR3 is CASSLDGQGVYGYTF. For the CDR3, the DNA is TGCGCCAGCAGCTTGGATGGACAGGGGGTCTATGGCTACACCTTC.